The sequence of this T cell receptor (beta chain) was determined in a study of blood T cell repertoires in COVID-19. Study at large: PBMCs, B-cell-depleted T cells, or T cells were the source of the cDNA or gDNA that made up the material.

Profiling relied on immunoSEQ multiplex PCR, and the TCRdb table lists in-frame clones only, not all of them. The sample contains more than 150,000 clones, around 85% of which appear only once. CDR3 size: 12 residues. The ends were cut back, 4 bases at V and 14 bases at J, with 14 bases in the middle. Germline CDR1 reads SGHTA; CDR2 reads FQGNSA. Sequenced material: peripheral blood. The chain carries TRBV7-2 and TRBJ1-4, with TRBD1 as a possible D gene (5 bases). The receptor's source is a man between 65 and 80 years old with active or convalescent COVID-19. CDR3 amino acids: CASSSGRGLLFF. The DNA for the CDR3 is TGTGCCAGCAGCTCTGGACGGGGACTTCTGTTTTTT.